Sequencing of this T cell receptor (beta chain) was carried out in a study of CD8 T cells in Susac syndrome. General study results and limits: Regarding the TCR sequencing and HLA analysis, the study admitted that a relatively small number of individuals were involved.

From germline, CDR1 is LNHNV and CDR2 YYDKDF (reference sequence). The CDR3 has 13 amino acids. Trimming took off 3 bases at V and 8 bases at J, with 13 bases between the two ends. The T cells that were sequenced for TCR beta were CD8+ and CD4+ cells from blood. Patients with Susac syndrome fulfilled recently defined diagnostic criteria for definite or probable disease. A word on this clonotype: The target antigen is unknown.

Random hexamers primed reverse transcription of 0.5 to 1 ug RNA. MiXCR was run by TCRdb on the immunoSEQ multiplex PCR reads, yielding one entry per CDR3 protein. This sample has 55,000 to 75,000 distinct CDR3 sequences, with 93% found just once. This clonotype was sampled from a human donor with Susac syndrome. The sample comprised CD4+ T cells from PBMCs. The chain couples TRBV15 to TRBJ1-1, with D possibly TRBD1 on 5 matching bases. CDR3 DNA: TGTGCCACCAGCAGTCACGACAGAAACGAAGCTTTCTTT. This sequence encodes CATSSHDRNEAFF. Using reference TRBV15 and TRBJ1-1 for the parts outside the CDR3, the full variable domain is DAMVIQNPRYQVTQFGKPVTLSCSQTLNHNVMYWYQQKSSQAPKLLFHYYDKDFNNEADTPDNFQSRRPNTSFCFLDIRSPGLGDTAMYLCATSSHDRNEAFFGQGTRLTVV.